These 17 T cell receptor beta chains came from one sample sequenced in a study of cytomegalovirus exposure and HLA in healthy donors. PCR involved 60 Vbeta and 13 Jbeta primers. The assay was immunoSEQ multiplex PCR, and TCRdb's table has in-frame clones only and misses some. Of 150,000 to 190,000 clones listed, 70% to 90% are singletons. The specimen was PBMCs. The receptor source for this set is a young woman in good health and CMV-seronegative.

This chain links TRBV28 with TRBJ2-1; 7 positions agree with TRBD2. Germline V gene data show CDR1 as MDHEN and CDR2 as SYDVKM. After removal of 5 bases from V and 9 bases from J, the junction contained 13 bases not matched to a gene. The CDR3 is 15 amino acids. CDR3 nucleotide sequence: TGTGCCAGCAGTCCCACGGGACTATTGTTAAGTGAGCAGTTCTTC. Translation gives CASSPTGLLLSEQFF.

The sample holds one count of this clone. The J gene is TRBJ1-3, the V gene TRBV6-1, with a possible D match to TRBD1 (6 bases). V gave up 6 bases and J gave up 2 bases, with 8 bases separating them. Looked up from germline, CDR1 is MNHNS and CDR2 is SASEGT. The CDR3 has 13 residues. CDR3 in DNA: TGTGCCAGCAGACAGGGCCCTGGAAACACCATATATTTT. This translates into CASRQGPGNTIYF.

This chain joins TRBV25-1 and TRBJ1-4; TRBD1 aligns across 10 bases. Germline assignment: CDR1 MGHDK and CDR2 SYGVNS. The trim removed 7 bases at V and 4 bases at J, leaving 6 bases unmatched. The CDR3 has 15 residues. Written as DNA, the CDR3 is TGTGCCAGCACCTCGGGACAGGGGCTTAATGAAAAACTGTTTTTT. This encodes CASTSGQGLNEKLFF.

This chain links TRBV4-2 with TRBJ2-1; TRBD2 agrees at 8 bases. CDR1 and CDR2 from the germline V gene are LGHNA and YNFKEQ. After removal of 4 bases from V and 2 bases from J, the junction contained 7 bases not matched to a gene. This CDR3 spans 16 amino acids. CDR3 in amino acids: CASSLLAGGTYNEQFF. The CDR3 nucleotides read TGTGCCAGCAGCCTCCTAGCGGGCGGTACCTACAATGAGCAGTTCTTC.

The chain joins TRBV18 to TRBJ2-3; tentatively, D is TRBD1 (6 bases). Trimming cost V 3 bases and J 5 bases, with 21 bases left between them. The length of the CDR3 is 17 residues. Germline CDR1 KGHSH, CDR2 LQKENI. The CDR3 sequence: CASSPTHRAQMGDTQYF. The CDR3 DNA is TGTGCCAGCTCACCCACACACAGGGCACAAATGGGAGATACGCAGTATTTT.

The CDR3 coding sequence is TGCGCCAGCAGCTGGGATAGCGGGGGCCCCACAGATACGCAGTATTTT. It yields the protein CASSWDSGGPTDTQYF. The chain recombines TRBV5-1 with TRBJ2-3, with TRBD2 matching over 9 bases. Looked up from germline, CDR1 is SGHRS and CDR2 is YFSETQ. V dropped 3 bases and J dropped 2; count of bases not matched to a gene: 7. This CDR3 is 16 amino acids long. Together with reference TRBV5-1 and TRBJ2-3, the CDR3 gives the full variable domain: KAGVTQTPRYLIKTRGQQVTLSCSPISGHRSVSWYQQTPGQGLQFLFEYFSETQRNKGNFPGRFSGRQFSNSRSEMNVSTLELGDSALYLCASSWDSGGPTDTQYFGPGTRLTVL.

V gene TRBV18 combines with J gene TRBJ1-1; a weak D match, TRBD1 (6 bases). Germline V gene data show CDR1 as KGHSH and CDR2 as LQKENI. V was cut by 6 bases and J by 4 bases, with 12 bases left in between. The CDR3 runs to 13 residues. CDR3 region: CASSLGQPTEAFF. The CDR3 bases are TGTGCCAGCTCCCTTGGACAGCCCACTGAAGCTTTCTTT. Variable domain in full (rest from reference TRBV18 and TRBJ1-1): NAGVMQNPRHLVRRRGQEARLRCSPMKGHSHVYWYRQLPEEGLKFMVYLQKENIIDESGMPKERFSAEFPKEGPSILRIQQVVRGDSAAYFCASSLGQPTEAFFGQGTRLTVV.

The chain recombines TRBV5-1 with TRBJ1-4; TRBD1 matches 8 bases. After removal of 4 bases from V and 0 bases from J, the junction contained 5 bases not matched to a gene. This CDR3 region has 16 residues. CDR1 SGHRS and CDR2 YFSETQ come from the germline V gene. CDR3 sequence reads: CASSLTGASTNEKLFF. In DNA, the CDR3 is TGCGCCAGCAGCCTGACAGGGGCCTCAACTAATGAAAAACTGTTTTTT.

This rearrangement joins TRBV28 to TRBJ2-2, with 7 bases aligning to TRBD1. CDR3 size: 16 residues. Germline V lookup: CDR1 MDHEN, CDR2 SYDVKM. With V trimmed by 6 bases and J by 2 bases, 9 bases remained unmatched. This CDR3 reads CASREPGQINTGELFF. Here the CDR3 DNA reads TGTGCCAGCAGAGAACCGGGACAGATAAACACCGGGGAGCTGTTTTTT.

The chain combines TRBV5-1 with TRBJ2-7, with TRBD2 as a possible D gene (5 bases). CDR1 is SGHRS, CDR2 YFSETQ, per germline. The CDR3 length is 14 residues. V lost 4 bases and J 1 base, leaving 12 bases between the germline ends. The CDR3 DNA sequence: TGCGCCAGCAGCAGTAATGCGGGTTCCTACGAGCAGTACTTC. Translating it yields CASSSNAGSYEQYF.

This chain joins TRBV14 and TRBJ2-1; a possible D gene is TRBD2 (6 bases). The length of the CDR3 is 14 residues. Trimming left V 4 bases short and J 4 bases short, with 11 bases between. CDR1 is SGHDN, CDR2 FVKESK, per germline. In nucleotides, the CDR3 is TGTGCCAGCAGCCGCCTAGGAGGGTACAATGAGCAGTTCTTC. It yields the protein CASSRLGGYNEQFF.

V gene TRBV2 combines with J gene TRBJ2-4; D remains unclear. The CDR3 length is 14 residues. CDR1 SNHLY and CDR2 FYNNEI come from the germline V gene. Trimming removed 4 bases from V and 0 bases from J, with 7 bases in between. For the CDR3, the DNA is TGTGCCAGCAGTGCTGAACTAGCCAAAAACATTCAGTACTTC. Protein product: CASSAELAKNIQYF.

The chain recombines TRBV4-2 with TRBJ2-2; 10 nucleotides match TRBD1. CDR1 is LGHNA, CDR2 YNFKEQ, per germline. The CDR3 totals 17 residues. J gave up 7 bases and V 1 base, and 9 bases lay outside the gene matches. The CDR3 nucleotides are TGTGCCAGCAGCCAAGCCAATGACAGGGGGCGTGGCGGGGAGCTGTTTTTT. It is translated as CASSQANDRGRGGELFF.

The chain combines TRBV5-1 with TRBJ1-2; D gene uncertain. The germline V and J ends were trimmed by 2 bases and 4 bases, with 12 bases remaining between them. Germline lookup yields CDR1 SGHRS and CDR2 YFSETQ. The CDR3 length is 14 residues. CDR3 sequence (DNA): TGCGCCAGCAGCTTCGAGGGAACGGTCTATGGCTACACCTTC. Encoded protein: CASSFEGTVYGYTF.

Only one count was recorded for this clone. The V and J genes are TRBV6-5 and TRBJ1-1, with 7 positions matching TRBD1. This CDR3 is 14 amino acids long. CDR1 is MNHEY, CDR2 SVGAGI, per germline. Unmatched junction bases numbered 10, after V lost 7 bases and J lost 5 bases. The CDR3 DNA reads as TGTGCCAGCAACCGACAGGGACCCATGACTGAAGCTTTCTTT. It is translated as CASNRQGPMTEAFF.

The V and J genes are TRBV2 and TRBJ1-3, with D possibly TRBD1 on 6 matching bases. The V end was cut by 6 bases, the J end by 2 bases, with 8 bases between. CDR1 is SNHLY and CDR2 is FYNNEI in the germline V gene. The CDR3 sequence is 13 residues long. CDR3 residues: CASRDRTGNTIYF. The CDR3, as DNA: TGTGCCAGCAGGGACAGAACTGGAAACACCATATATTTT.

The V call is TRBV11-2, the J call TRBJ2-7; D unresolved. Trimming pared 1 base from V and 0 bases from J, leaving 7 bases between. This CDR3 has 14 amino acids. Per the germline V gene, CDR1 is SGHAT and CDR2 is FQNNGV. DNA of the CDR3: TGTGCCAGCAGCTTAGGGCAGGCCTCCTACGAGCAGTACTTC. Its translation: CASSLGQASYEQYF.